This T cell receptor (beta chain) was captured by sequencing in a study of blood T cells in healthy people across ages. A second about 6 to 12 cycle PCR used barcoded and J-beta primers. TCRdb independently ran MiXCR on the 5' RACE reads; one entry per CDR3 protein. The sample shows fewer than 900,000 distinct CDR3 sequences, 43% of them seen only once. Regarding this clonotype: One end of the junction varies from germline; a read error may be responsible.

Germline V gene sequence: CDR1 SGDLS, CDR2 YYNGEE. This CDR3 has 16 amino acids. This chain links TRBV9 with TRBJ2-3; D is tentatively TRBD1 or TRBD2 (5 bases each). Input material: blood. This clonotype was obtained from a woman aged 55-75 years in good health. This chain's CDR3 is CVSSVDGDPSTDTQYF. For the CDR3, the DNA is TGTGTCAGCAGCGTTGACGGGGACCCCTCCACAGATACGCAGTATTTT.